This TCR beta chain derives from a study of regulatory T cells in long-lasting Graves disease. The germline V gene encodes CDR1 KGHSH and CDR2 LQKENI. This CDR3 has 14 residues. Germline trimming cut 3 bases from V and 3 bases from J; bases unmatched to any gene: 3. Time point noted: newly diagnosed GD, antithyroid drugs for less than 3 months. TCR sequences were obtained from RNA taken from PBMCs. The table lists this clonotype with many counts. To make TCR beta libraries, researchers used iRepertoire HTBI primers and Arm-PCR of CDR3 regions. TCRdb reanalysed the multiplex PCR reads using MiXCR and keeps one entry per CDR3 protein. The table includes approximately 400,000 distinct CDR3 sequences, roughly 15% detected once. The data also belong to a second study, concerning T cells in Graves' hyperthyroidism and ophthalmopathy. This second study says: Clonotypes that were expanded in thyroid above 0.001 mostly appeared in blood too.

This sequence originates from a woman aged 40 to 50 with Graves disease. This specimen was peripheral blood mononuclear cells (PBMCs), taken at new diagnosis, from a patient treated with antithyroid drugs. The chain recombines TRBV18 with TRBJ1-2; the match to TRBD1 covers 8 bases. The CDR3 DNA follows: TGTGCCAGCTCACCGGGACAGGTTGACTATGGCTACACCTTC. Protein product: CASSPGQVDYGYTF.